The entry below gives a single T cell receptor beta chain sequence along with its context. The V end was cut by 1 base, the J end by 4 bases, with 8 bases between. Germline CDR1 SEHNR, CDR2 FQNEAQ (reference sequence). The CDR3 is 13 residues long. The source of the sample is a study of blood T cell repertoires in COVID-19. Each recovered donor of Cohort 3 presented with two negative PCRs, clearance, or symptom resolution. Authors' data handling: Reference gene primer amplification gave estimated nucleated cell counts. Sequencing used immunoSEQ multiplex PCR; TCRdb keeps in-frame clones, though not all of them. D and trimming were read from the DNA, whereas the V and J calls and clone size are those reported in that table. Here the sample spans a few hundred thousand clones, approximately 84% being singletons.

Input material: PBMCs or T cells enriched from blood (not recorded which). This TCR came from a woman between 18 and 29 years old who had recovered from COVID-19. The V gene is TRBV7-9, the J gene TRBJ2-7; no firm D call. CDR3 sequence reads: CASSLETGYEQYF. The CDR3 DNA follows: TGTGCCAGCAGCTTAGAGACGGGTTACGAGCAGTACTTC.